Shown below are 22 T cell receptor beta chains from a single sample sequenced in a study of T cell clonality in common variable immunodeficiency. Profiling relied on immunoSEQ multiplex PCR, and the TCRdb table lists in-frame clones only, not all of them. Sampling found 30,000 to 35,000 clones, none seen once. The sample comprised peripheral blood mononuclear cells. Receptor source: a person aged 18 to 70 in good health.

In this sample, this clone turned up many times. The DNA read from the CDR3 is TGTGCCAGTAGCGGCAGACATCTAGCCAAAAACATT. It is translated as CASSGRHLAKNI. The full CDR3 protein is CASSGRHLAKNIQYF. The chain has TRBV19 and TRBJ2-4; D not resolved. The CDR3 goes on 3 residues after the read ends, and that part is filled in from the germline J gene. Germline V gene lookup returns CDR1 LNHDA and CDR2 SQIVND (reference sequence). The CDR3 has 15 amino acids. Trimming pared 6 bases from V and 0 bases from J, leaving 12 bases between.

This clone has ten or more counts. Read data end 3 residues before the CDR3 end; the end is taken from the germline J gene. The rearrangement joins TRBV7-6 to TRBJ2-7, with TRBD1 identical over 7 bases. Germline lookup yields CDR1 SGHVS and CDR2 FNYEAQ. The CDR3 runs to 15 residues. V dropped 1 base and J dropped 0; count of bases not matched to a gene: 3. The sequenced part of the CDR3 DNA is TGTGCCAGCAGCTTAGGAGGGGACAGCTCCTACGAG. This codes for CASSLGGDSSYE. The whole CDR3 is CASSLGGDSSYEQYF.

This clone has at least ten counts. The CDR3 end falls 3 residues outside the read, so it is completed with the germline J gene. The J gene is TRBJ2-3, the V gene TRBV30, with 7 bases matching TRBD2. The germline V gene encodes CDR1 GTSNPN and CDR2 SVGIG (reference sequence). Unmatched junction bases numbered 5, after V lost 0 bases and J lost 5 bases. The CDR3 extends over 14 amino acids. CDR3 sequence: CAWSVGGRVDTQYF. CDR3 bases read: TGTGCCTGGAGTGTTGGGGGGAGGGTAGATACG.

As concerns this clone: Sequencing ends 3 residues short of the CDR3 end; the germline J gene provides the rest. V gene TRBV2 combines with J gene TRBJ2-2, with unresolved D. Per the germline V gene, CDR1 is SNHLY and CDR2 is FYNNEI. V was trimmed by 5 bases and J by 0 bases, leaving 10 bases between them. The CDR3 consists of 15 residues. Here the CDR3 reads CASSRASPNTGELFF. The part of the CDR3 DNA that was read is TGTGCCAGCAGTAGGGCTTCCCCGAACACCGGGGAG.

Worth noting for this clone: The missing CDR3 end, 3 residues past where the read stops, is filled in from the germline J gene. The genes are TRBV7-9 and TRBJ1-1, with a possible D match to TRBD1 (5 bases). Germline V gene sequence: CDR1 SEHNR, CDR2 FQNEAQ (reference sequence). Trimming took 8 bases from V and 3 from J, leaving 16 bases between them. The CDR3 totals 14 residues. The sequenced part of the CDR3 DNA is TGTGCCAGCTCCCCGCCAGGGTTCGACACTGAA. This translates into CASSPPGFDTE. The entire CDR3 is CASSPPGFDTEAFF. Complete variable domain (other parts from reference TRBV7-9 and TRBJ1-1): DTGVSQNPRHKITKRGQNVTFRCDPISEHNRLYWYRQTLGQGPEFLTYFQNEAQLEKSRLLSDRFSAERPKGSFSTLEIQRTEQGDSAMYLCASSPPGFDTEAFFGQGTRLTVV.

This clone came up a few times. From the germline J gene comes the end of the CDR3, since the read stops 3 residues before it. This chain connects TRBV19 to TRBJ1-4, with a weak D call TRBD1 (6 bases). Looked up from germline, CDR1 is LNHDA and CDR2 is SQIVND (reference sequence). The CDR3 runs 14 residues. The part of the CDR3 DNA that was read is TGTGCCAGTAGGCCAGGGGCGGGGGCCAACGTA. This sequence encodes CASRPGAGANV. The full CDR3 reads CASRPGAGANVLFF. Full variable domain (rest looked up from reference TRBV19 and TRBJ1-4): DGGITQSPKYLFRKEGQNVTLSCEQNLNHDAMYWYRQDPGQGLRLIYYSQIVNDFQKGDIAEGYSVSREKKESFPLTVTSAQKNPTAFYLCASRPGAGANVLFFGSGTQLSVL.

This clone occurred many times. The sequenced fragment ends 3 residues before the CDR3 boundary, so the rest is inferred from the germline J gene. The chain couples TRBV4-1 to TRBJ2-3, with TRBD2 identical over 11 bases. CDR1 and CDR2 from the germline V gene are MGHRA and YSYEKL. The trim removed 6 bases at V and 6 bases at J, leaving 5 bases unmatched. This CDR3 is 14 amino acids long. The part of the CDR3 DNA that was read is TGCGCCAGCAGGGCTAGCGGGAGGTCGGATACG. The encoded protein is CASRASGRSDT. The whole CDR3 protein is CASRASGRSDTQYF.

This clone occurred many times. Sequencing ends 3 residues short of the CDR3 end; the germline J gene provides the rest. The chain is built from TRBV29-1 and TRBJ2-1; 11 positions match TRBD2. Germline CDR1 SQVTM, CDR2 ANQGSEA. The CDR3 has 13 amino acids. The ends lost 7 bases at V and 3 bases at J; junction bases unmatched: 2. The chain's CDR3 is CSAGLADYNEQFF. The part of the CDR3 DNA that was read is TGCAGCGCGGGACTAGCGGACTACAATGAG.

About this clone: The missing CDR3 end, 3 residues past where the read stops, is filled in from the germline J gene. The chain links TRBV7-9 to TRBJ1-4; TRBD1 agrees at 7 bases. CDR1 is SEHNR and CDR2 is FQNEAQ in the germline V gene (reference sequence). With 6 bases clipped from V and 8 bases from J, the junction kept 9 bases outside the gene matches. The CDR3 runs to 14 residues. The CDR3 sequence: CASRQGGAGEKLFF. Incomplete CDR3 DNA: TGTGCCAGCAGACAAGGGGGCGCAGGGGAAAAA.

This clone was detected ten times or more. The read ends 3 residues before the CDR3 terminus; that terminus is restored from the germline J gene. The chain carries TRBV19 and TRBJ1-1; 9 positions match TRBD1. V gave up 4 bases and J gave up 4 bases; unmatched junction bases: 7. Germline assignment: CDR1 LNHDA and CDR2 SQIVND (reference sequence). This CDR3 has 15 residues. CDR3 loop: CASSTQGASRTEAFF. The covered CDR3 bases are TGTGCCAGTAGTACACAGGGGGCGTCACGCACTGAA.

This clone appeared many times. Read data end 3 residues before the CDR3 end; the end is taken from the germline J gene. The chain carries TRBV30 and TRBJ2-1; 9 bases are a match to TRBD2. There are 13 residues in the CDR3. CDR1 and CDR2 from the germline V gene are GTSNPN and SVGIG (reference sequence). Unmatched junction bases numbered 5, after V lost 3 bases and J lost 8 bases. The CDR3 bases that were read are TGTGCCTGGAGACGCGGGAGGGTATATGAG. Translated, it gives CAWRRGRVYE. The full-length CDR3 reads as CAWRRGRVYEQFF.

This clone has a count of ten or more. The observed sequence ends 3 residues before the CDR3 terminus, with the missing tail filled in from the germline J gene. The chain employs TRBV30 and TRBJ2-7; TRBD1 matches 9 bases. Per germline, CDR1 GTSNPN and CDR2 SVGIG (reference sequence). CDR3 length equals 20 residues. V was pared by 0 bases and J by 1 base, with 19 bases of the junction left unmatched. The DNA read from the CDR3 is TGTGCCTGGAGTGTACGGGGTTGGGGACAGGGCACTTCTAAGTCCTACGAG. Translated, it gives CAWSVRGWGQGTSKSYE. The entire CDR3 protein reads CAWSVRGWGQGTSKSYEQYF. The full variable domain, in which reference TRBV30 and TRBJ2-7 provide the parts outside the CDR3, is SQTIHQWPATLVQPVGSPLSLECTVEGTSNPNLYWYRQAAGRGLQLLFYSVGIGQISSEVPQNLSASRPQDRQFILSSKKLLLSDSGFYLCAWSVRGWGQGTSKSYEQYFGPGTRLTVT.

On this clone: The DNA ends 3 residues before the CDR3 does, and the rest of the CDR3 is filled in from the germline J gene. This rearrangement joins TRBV18 to TRBJ2-3; 7 nucleotides align to TRBD2. Germline assignment: CDR1 KGHSH and CDR2 LQKENI. CDR3 length: 12 amino acids. Partial CDR3 DNA: TGTGCCAGCTCACCACCGGGGGGGGCG. Translating it yields CASSPPGGA. The entire CDR3 sequence reads CASSPPGGAQYF.

A remark on this clone: Read data end 3 residues before the CDR3 end; the end is taken from the germline J gene. This chain links TRBV18 with TRBJ2-5, with TRBD2 matching over 11 bases. Germline lookup yields CDR1 KGHSH and CDR2 LQKENI. The CDR3 totals 15 residues. The V and J ends lost 2 bases and 4 bases, in that order; junction bases with no gene match: 3. CDR3 loop: CASSPTSGRSETQYF. Partial CDR3 DNA: TGTGCCAGCTCACCAACTAGCGGGAGATCAGAGACC.

This clone was observed at least ten times. The read ends 3 residues early relative to the CDR3; the germline J gene fills the gap. This chain uses TRBV19 with TRBJ2-5; a weak D match, TRBD1 (6 bases). The germline V gene has CDR1 LNHDA and CDR2 SQIVND (reference sequence). This CDR3 comprises 14 residues. V dropped 5 bases and J dropped 6 bases, with 16 bases sitting between them. CDR3 DNA (partial): TGTGCCAGTAGTCCCCCCGGACAGCAACAGACC. It yields the protein CASSPPGQQQT. The whole CDR3 sequence reads CASSPPGQQQTQYF.

This clone was observed many times. The CDR3 extends 3 residues past the end of the read, so its final part is completed from the germline J gene. V gene TRBV6-1 combines with J gene TRBJ1-2, with TRBD1 as a possible D gene (6 bases). Germline lookup yields CDR1 MNHNS and CDR2 SASEGT. CDR3 length: 14 residues. CDR3 amino acids: CASSERQDGGGYTF. Partial CDR3 DNA: TGTGCCAGCAGTGAACGACAGGACGGAGGGGGC.

This clone was seen many times. The sequenced fragment ends 3 residues before the CDR3 boundary, so the rest is inferred from the germline J gene. The chain couples TRBV2 to TRBJ2-2, with a tentative D call TRBD1 (5 bases). Germline CDR1 is SNHLY and CDR2 is FYNNEI. The CDR3 sequence is 14 residues long. Deletions cut 6 bases from V and 6 bases from J, with 14 bases between. The sequenced CDR3 bases are TGTGCCAGCAGGCCCTCCAGGGAAGCCGGGGAG. Translating it yields CASRPSREAGE. The whole CDR3 sequence is CASRPSREAGELFF.

This clone was seen repeatedly, ten times or more. The CDR3 end lies 3 residues beyond the end of the read and is filled in from the germline J gene. The chain recombines TRBV14 with TRBJ2-7, with D perhaps TRBD2 (5 bases). The germline CDR1 and CDR2 sequences are SGHDN and FVKESK. The CDR3 loop spans 18 amino acids. V dropped 0 bases and J dropped 6 bases, with 24 bases sitting between them. CDR3 amino acids: CASSQDRGGSPHLFEQYF. The part of the CDR3 DNA that was read is TGTGCCAGCAGCCAAGATCGGGGTGGCTCCCCTCATCTATTCGAG.

Comment on this clone: From the germline J gene comes the end of the CDR3, since the read stops 3 residues before it. This sequence joins TRBV6-2 or TRBV6-3 and TRBJ1-2, with TRBD1 matching 7 bases. There are 16 residues in the CDR3. Looked up from germline, CDR1 is MNHEY and CDR2 is SVGEGT. The CDR3 DNA, read in part, is TGTGCCAGCAGTTTTTACTCCGCTAGCGGGACAGATACC. Translated, it gives CASSFYSASGTDT. The full CDR3 sequence reads CASSFYSASGTDTYTF.

This clone was seen at least ten times. The read ends 3 residues before the CDR3 terminus; that terminus is restored from the germline J gene. This chain joins TRBV30 and TRBJ1-5; 7 nucleotides match TRBD1. The germline CDR1 and CDR2 sequences are GTSNPN and SVGIG (reference sequence). Trimming at V came to 1 base and at J to 6 bases, leaving 9 bases not matched to a gene. CDR3 size: 15 residues. CDR3 protein: CAWSGGTGAGQPQHF. CDR3 DNA, as far as it was read: TGTGCCTGGAGTGGAGGCACAGGGGCCGGTCAGCCC.

Many counts were recorded for this clone. The read falls 3 residues short of the CDR3 end, and the missing part is taken from the germline J gene. This sequence joins TRBV30 and TRBJ2-7, with TRBD2 identical over 8 bases. The junction had 9 bases not matched to a gene; V was cut back by 5 bases and J by 6 bases. The CDR3 length is 13 residues. Germline V CDR1 and CDR2: GTSNPN, SVGIG (reference sequence). Incomplete CDR3 DNA: TGTGCCTGGTCCAAAGCGGGAGTCGGCGAG. It codes for CAWSKAGVGE. The whole CDR3 protein is CAWSKAGVGEQYF. The full variable domain, completed using reference TRBV30 and TRBJ2-7, is SQTIHQWPATLVQPVGSPLSLECTVEGTSNPNLYWYRQAAGRGLQLLFYSVGIGQISSEVPQNLSASRPQDRQFILSSKKLLLSDSGFYLCAWSKAGVGEQYFGPGTRLTVT.

This clone was recorded many times. This CDR3 reads CASSLRGTGGNQPQHF. The CDR3 bases that were read are TGTGCCAGCAGCCTACGCGGGACAGGGGGGAATCAGCCC. The chain recombines TRBV6-2 or TRBV6-3 with TRBJ1-5, with 11 bases that match TRBD1. The sequenced fragment ends 3 residues before the CDR3 boundary, so the rest is inferred from the germline J gene. The CDR3 sequence is 16 residues long. V dropped 6 bases and J dropped 4; count of bases not matched to a gene: 8. Germline V CDR1 and CDR2: MNHEY, SVGEGT.